The rows below give T cell receptor beta chains drawn from one sample of a study of response to subunit inactivated influenza vaccine. TCRdb independently ran MiXCR on the RT-PCR reads; one entry per CDR3 protein. The sample carries some 570,000 distinct CDR3 sequences, approximately 11% recorded once. These data also featured in a second study, about T cells expressing NK-cell markers.

The sample here was PBMCs from blood, taken on the day of vaccination. The receptors were gathered from a man aged 45-65 years who received an inactivated influenza vaccine. CDR3s include the opening cysteine and the closing phenylalanine or tryptophan. The D gene is left open where the match is weak. Rows give clone size only sometimes, using once, few, many, or a class for an expanded clone.

J gene	D gene	V gene	clone size	CDR3 DNA	CDR3 protein
TRBJ2-2	.	TRBV12-3/TRBV12-4	.	TGTGCCAGCAGTTTGTTCGAGAACACCGGGGAGCTGTTTTTT	CASSLFENTGELFF
TRBJ2-1	TRBD1	TRBV4-3	.	TGCGCCAGCAGCCTATCAACAGGGGGCGCGTACAATGAGCAGTTCTTC	CASSLSTGGAYNEQFF
TRBJ1-1	.	TRBV9	.	TGTGCCAGCAGCGTCGACATCATAGGCACTGAAGCTTTCTTT	CASSVDIIGTEAFF
TRBJ2-3	.	TRBV5-4	.	TGTGCCAGCAGCTTCCAGTCAGATACGCAGTATTTT	CASSFQSDTQYF
TRBJ2-7	.	TRBV12-3/TRBV12-4	few	TGTGCCAGCAGACCCGGGGTAGCGAATTCCTACGAGCAGTACTTC	CASRPGVANSYEQYF
TRBJ2-3	TRBD2	TRBV27	few	TGTGCCAGCAGTTTAAAGTTCGGGCTAGCGGGAATGCCGGATACGCAGTATTTT	CASSLKFGLAGMPDTQYF
TRBJ2-5	TRBD2	TRBV4-3	.	TGCGCCAGCAGCTCCGATAGCGGGCTTCAAGAGACCCAGTACTTC	CASSSDSGLQETQYF
TRBJ1-1	TRBD1	TRBV5-1	.	TGCGCCAGCAGCTTGGGATTAGACAGGGGAGCTTTCTTT	CASSLGLDRGAFF
TRBJ2-1	TRBD1	TRBV12-3/TRBV12-4	.	TGTGCCAGCAGTTTGGACGGGACAGGGGCTTGGAATGAGCAGTTCTTC	CASSLDGTGAWNEQFF
TRBJ2-2	.	TRBV12-3/TRBV12-4	few	TGTGCCAGCAGTCGCCAAACCGGGGAGCTGTTTTTT	CASSRQTGELFF
TRBJ2-1	.	TRBV20-1	.	TGCAGTGCTAGAGAATACGGGACGGCACGTAATGAGCAGTTCTTC	CSAREYGTARNEQFF
TRBJ2-7	.	TRBV28	.	TGTGCCAGCAGGTCAACTAGTTACGAGCAGTACTTC	CASRSTSYEQYF
TRBJ2-1	TRBD2	TRBV29-1	.	TGCAGCGCCGAGGGCCTAGCGGGAACTGAGCAGTTCTTC	CSAEGLAGTEQFF
TRBJ1-2	TRBD1	TRBV20-1	few	TGCAGTGCTAGCGGGGACAGGAACGGTCATGGCTACACCTTC	CSASGDRNGHGYTF
TRBJ1-6	.	TRBV5-1	.	TGCGCCAGCAGCTTGTGGACGGCCAGCCGACCCCTCCACTTT	CASSLWTASRPLHF
TRBJ2-7	.	TRBV7-9	.	TGTGCCAGCACTCTAGGAGGGACTTACGAGCAGTACTTC	CASTLGGTYEQYF
TRBJ2-7	.	TRBV20-1	few	TGCAGTGCTAGAGGGTTAGGGTCCTACGAGCAGTACTTC	CSARGLGSYEQYF
TRBJ2-5	TRBD2	TRBV20-1	few	TGCAGTGCTAGAGATTTGGAGACTAGCGGGAGGGCTACCCAAGAGACCCAGTACTTC	CSARDLETSGRATQETQYF
TRBJ2-7	TRBD1	TRBV28	few	TGTGCCAGCAGTTTACCCTCTCAAATGACAGGGGGCGAGCAGTACTTC	CASSLPSQMTGGEQYF
TRBJ1-1	.	TRBV20-1	.	TGCAGTGCTCGATTCGGGGGGCCGGGGACTGAAGCTTTCTTT	CSARFGGPGTEAFF
TRBJ2-1	TRBD2	TRBV9	many	TGTGCCAGCAGCGTAGTTGCGGGGGGCTACAATGAGCAGTTCTTC	CASSVVAGGYNEQFF
TRBJ2-7	TRBD1	TRBV5-1	many	TGCGCCAGCAGCTTTAACAGGGGGATGGGGGAGCAGTACTTC	CASSFNRGMGEQYF
TRBJ2-1	.	TRBV29-1	few	TGCAGCGTAGCCGTCCTAGCGCTCATTCAGCATGAGCAGTTCTTC	CSVAVLALIQHEQFF
TRBJ2-2	TRBD2	TRBV9	few	TGTGCCAGCAGCGGACTAGCGGGAGGCCCGGTTAACACCGGGGAGCTGTTTTTT	CASSGLAGGPVNTGELFF
TRBJ2-1	TRBD2	TRBV10-3	.	TGTGCCATCAGGATGACTAGCGACAATGAGCAGTTCTTC	CAIRMTSDNEQFF
TRBJ2-5	.	TRBV20-1	few	TGCAGTGCTAGGGGGTCCCCATCTATCGCTGAGACCCAGTACTTC	CSARGSPSIAETQYF
TRBJ2-1	.	TRBV14	few	TGTGCCAGCAGGCGGGACTCCTACAATGAGCAGTTCTTC	CASRRDSYNEQFF
TRBJ2-5	.	TRBV4-1	few	TGCGCCAGCAGCCAAGAATGGGGGAACTTACTGACCCAGTACTTC	CASSQEWGNLLTQYF
TRBJ2-7	TRBD2	TRBV20-1	few	TGCAGTGCTAGTCCCGGGGGGATAACCTACGAGCAGTACTTC	CSASPGGITYEQYF
TRBJ2-1	TRBD2	TRBV29-1	.	TGCAGCGCCGGGAGGGACCGGGATGAGCAGTTCTTC	CSAGRDRDEQFF
TRBJ2-1	.	TRBV19	.	TGTGCCAGTAGTATAAGGAGAGGGGACAATGAGCAGTTCTTC	CASSIRRGDNEQFF
TRBJ1-1	.	TRBV12-3/TRBV12-4	few	TGTGCCAGCAGCCCACCCGGGGGGGGGTGGACTGAAGCTTTCTTT	CASSPPGGGWTEAFF
TRBJ1-5	.	TRBV30	.	TGTGCCTGGGGGGGGGGAGATAATCAGCCCCAGCATTTT	CAWGGGDNQPQHF
TRBJ1-1	TRBD1	TRBV4-1	few	TGCGCCAGCAGGCAGTCCGACCGTGACAGGGTGCGGCCTGAAGCTTTCTTT	CASRQSDRDRVRPEAFF
TRBJ1-2	.	TRBV27	few	TGTGCCAGCAGTTTATCGTGGGGTCGCTATGGCTACACCTTC	CASSLSWGRYGYTF
TRBJ2-7	.	TRBV4-1	.	TGCGCCAGCAGCCAAGGTCAGGCTCAGTACTTC	CASSQGQAQYF
TRBJ1-1	TRBD1	TRBV3-1	few	TGTGCCAGCAGCCAAGCACAGGGGGTCGTGAATACTGAAGCTTTCTTT	CASSQAQGVVNTEAFF
TRBJ2-5	.	TRBV2	.	TGTGCCAGCAGTGCCCGACAGAACCTCCAAGAGACCCAGTACTTC	CASSARQNLQETQYF
TRBJ1-6	.	TRBV20-1	few	TGCAGTGCTACCTCGGCAGGGGAGGTCAGGAATTCACCCCTCCACTTT	CSATSAGEVRNSPLHF
TRBJ2-4	TRBD1	TRBV20-1	few	TGCAGTGCTAGAGTTACAGGGGTCGATGCCATTCAGTACTTC	CSARVTGVDAIQYF
TRBJ2-7	TRBD2	TRBV6-1	.	TGTGCCAGCGCAGCTAGCGGCAACTACGAGCAGTACTTC	CASAASGNYEQYF
TRBJ2-1	.	TRBV25-1	.	TGTGCCAGCAGTCCCGACGCCTACAATGAGCAGTTCTTC	CASSPDAYNEQFF
TRBJ1-6	.	TRBV20-1	.	TGCAGTGCGAGTGTAAGGACAGTGGGGAATTCACCCCTCCACTTT	CSASVRTVGNSPLHF
TRBJ1-2	TRBD1	TRBV6-1	few	TGTGCCAGCAGCGCAGGGGGTCGGCCCTGGGACTACACCTTC	CASSAGGRPWDYTF
TRBJ1-4	.	TRBV7-2	few	TGTGCCAGCAGCTCGGAAAGCGGGAGGGCCAGGGAAAAACTGTTTTTT	CASSSESGRAREKLFF
TRBJ2-3	TRBD1	TRBV9	.	TGTGCCAGCAGCGCCGGGACAGGGGAAACAGATACGCAGTATTTT	CASSAGTGETDTQYF
TRBJ1-1	.	TRBV7-2	.	TGTGCCAGCAGCTTGGGAGGCGCAACGAACACTGAAGCTTTCTTT	CASSLGGATNTEAFF
TRBJ1-1	.	TRBV20-1	.	TGCAGTGCTACCGGGACCCCCTCCGGGACTGAAGCTTTCTTT	CSATGTPSGTEAFF
TRBJ2-7	.	TRBV11-2	.	TGTGCCAGCAGCTTAGTTGTCCAGGGGAGCGAGCAGTACTTC	CASSLVVQGSEQYF
TRBJ2-1	.	TRBV24-1	many	TGTGCCACCAGTGATCCGACCGGGACACGTCGCAATGAGCAGTTCTTC	CATSDPTGTRRNEQFF
TRBJ1-1	.	TRBV5-1	many	TGCGCCAGCAGCTTGGGACGGGGAAGGGACCACACTGAAGCTTTCTTT	CASSLGRGRDHTEAFF
TRBJ2-1	TRBD2	TRBV5-1	.	TGCGCCAGCAGCTTTTCCCCGGCGGGGGGCTACAATGAGCAGTTCTTC	CASSFSPAGGYNEQFF
TRBJ1-4	.	TRBV7-9	.	TGTGCCAGCAGCTTACTTCAGGGGGAAAAACTGTTTTTT	CASSLLQGEKLFF
TRBJ2-5	TRBD2	TRBV19	.	TGTGCCAGTAGTCCCATTCTAGCGGGAGTAAAGGGAGAGACCCAGTACTTC	CASSPILAGVKGETQYF
TRBJ2-1	.	TRBV11-2	few	TGTGCCAGCAGCTTCACAGAAAGTTCCTACAATGAGCAGTTCTTC	CASSFTESSYNEQFF
TRBJ1-1	.	TRBV2	.	TGTGCCAGCAGGTGGGAGTTCGCTCAAGGGTACACTGAAGCTTTCTTT	CASRWEFAQGYTEAFF
TRBJ2-2	TRBD1	TRBV6-2/TRBV6-3	.	TGTGCCAGCGGTTTTACAGGGGCTGGCACCGGGGAGCTGTTTTTT	CASGFTGAGTGELFF
TRBJ2-7	.	TRBV20-1	few	TGCAGTGCTAGAGATTGGCAGGGCCCTTCCTACGAGCAGTACTTC	CSARDWQGPSYEQYF